Many counts were recorded for the clone carrying this T cell receptor (beta chain). Its antigen is still unknown. A second roughly 6 to 12 cycle PCR used barcoded and J-beta primers. Each cDNA molecule carried a tag from a template-switch adaptor that contained 12 random nucleotides. TCRdb recomputed calls from the 5' RACE reads with MiXCR, one row per CDR3 protein. The sample carries almost 800,000 distinct CDR3 sequences, nearly 60% recorded once. The entry originates in a study of blood T cells in healthy people across ages. General study findings and limits: Per million T cells, the diversity of TCR beta decreased roughly linearly as age advanced.

Germline V lookup: CDR1 MNHEY, CDR2 SMNVEV (reference sequence). This CDR3 is 14 amino acids long. V dropped 2 bases and J dropped 3; count of bases not matched to a gene: 2. The sample taken for sequencing was blood. The clonotype originates from a man aged 30 to 39 in good health. The chain couples TRBV27 to TRBJ1-1; 8 bases align to TRBD1. CDR3 sequence reads: CASSLNRGDTEAFF. The CDR3 DNA reads TGTGCCAGCAGTTTAAACAGGGGGGACACTGAAGCTTTCTTT.